The 14 T cell receptor beta chains presented below share a single source sample, sequenced in a study of early T cells in non-severe SARS-CoV-2 infection (dated by TCRdb to about 2021). Libraries were constructed by 5' RACE. Sequencing instrument: NextSeq 500. Through fastp at Q25 and MiXCR, TCRdb rebuilt clones from the public reads, retaining in-frame beta chains. Rows matching on CDR3 protein sequence are summarized as one entry with the most common DNA and genes. The sample contains tens of thousands of distinct CDR3 sequences, 4.9% of them found a single time. The ten largest clones capture under 6.5% of the sample. Specimen: whole blood. The receptors here all came from an adult who was a healthcare worker with PCR-confirmed SARS-CoV-2 infection or an uninfected control (not recorded which).

This clonotype occurred a few times. In DNA, the CDR3 is TGTGCCAGCAGTTTCAGACTCCAAGAGACCCAGTACTTC. Its translation is CASSFRLQETQYF. The genes are TRBV12-3 or TRBV12-4 and TRBJ2-5; no reliable D call. Trimming took 3 bases from V and 1 from J, leaving 6 bases between them. The CDR3 spans 13 residues.

This clonotype has a count of ten or more. V and J are TRBV20-1 and TRBJ2-3; 9 bases match TRBD1. J gave up 4 bases and V 5 bases, and 10 bases lay outside the gene matches. Germline V gives CDR1 DFQATT, CDR2 SNEGSKA (reference sequence). The CDR3 extends over 15 amino acids. Here the CDR3 DNA reads TGCAGTGCTCAAGCCTGGGACAGGGACCCAGATACGCAGTATTTT. It translates to CSAQAWDRDPDTQYF.

The chain links TRBV5-1 to TRBJ2-1; D call uncertain. Germline lookup yields CDR1 SGHRS and CDR2 YFSETQ. Trimming removed 0 bases from V and 7 bases from J, with 5 bases in between. The CDR3 spans 12 residues. CDR3 protein: CASSLDGNEQFF. In DNA form, the CDR3 reads TGCGCCAGCAGCTTGGATGGTAATGAGCAGTTCTTC.

Many counts were recorded for this clonotype. This sequence joins TRBV6-5 and TRBJ2-3, with D possibly being TRBD1 (5 bases). The CDR3 totals 11 residues. Germline assignment: CDR1 MNHEY and CDR2 SVGAGI. V was trimmed by 6 bases and J by 4 bases, leaving 5 bases between them. CDR3 coding DNA: TGTGCCAGCAGACAGGCAGATACGCAGTATTTT. It translates to CASRQADTQYF.

The chain recombines TRBV9 with TRBJ2-1; 10 bases fit TRBD2. Losses at the gene ends were 6 bases for V and 4 bases for J; bases not matched to a gene: 10. The CDR3 has 16 residues. The germline V gene encodes CDR1 SGDLS and CDR2 YYNGEE. Here the CDR3 DNA reads TGTGCCAGCACCAGGGAGGGACTAGCGTTATACAATGAGCAGTTCTTC. Translation gives CASTREGLALYNEQFF. Filled out from reference TRBV9 and TRBJ2-1, the complete variable domain reads DSGVTQTPKHLITATGQRVTLRCSPRSGDLSVYWYQQSLDQGLQFLIQYYNGEERAKGNILERFSAQQFPDLHSELNLSSLELGDSALYFCASTREGLALYNEQFFGPGTRLTVL.

This clonotype showed up many times. This chain connects TRBV9 to TRBJ1-6; D is undetermined. The germline CDR1 and CDR2 sequences are SGDLS and YYNGEE. V was pared by 0 bases and J by 10 bases, with 14 bases between. The CDR3 has 15 amino acids. CDR3 loop: CASSVADQLRSPLHF. CDR3 sequence (DNA): TGTGCCAGCAGCGTAGCCGACCAATTAAGGTCACCCCTCCACTTT.

This clonotype was detected a few times. This sequence joins TRBV6-6 and TRBJ1-4, with TRBD1 identical over 9 bases. Germline V gene lookup returns CDR1 MNHNY and CDR2 SVGAGI (reference sequence). V lost 4 bases to trimming and J lost 0 bases; unmatched junction nucleotides: 3. The CDR3 length is 16 residues. CDR3 sequence reads: CASSWGQGTTNEKLFF. CDR3 nucleotide sequence: TGTGCCAGCAGTTGGGGACAGGGTACAACTAATGAAAAACTGTTTTTT.

This clonotype was seen at least ten times. This chain links TRBV3-1 with TRBJ2-1, with 7 bases lining up with TRBD2. The germline V gene encodes CDR1 LGHDT and CDR2 YNNKEL (reference sequence). This CDR3 is built from 16 residues. V trimming: 3 bases; J trimming: 1 base; junction bases outside the gene matches: 6. CDR3 coding DNA: TGTGCCAGCAGCCACTTCCGGGGGGATTCCTACAATGAGCAGTTCTTC. As protein: CASSHFRGDSYNEQFF.

This clonotype was picked up many times. This sequence joins TRBV6-2 or TRBV6-3 and TRBJ2-7; the D is unclear. CDR3 size: 12 residues. Germline assignment: CDR1 MNHEY and CDR2 SVGEGT. Trimming removed 2 bases at V and 6 bases at J, with 8 bases between. The CDR3 nucleotides are TGTGCCAGCAGTTACACCCCCGCCGAGCAGTACTTC. Amino acid sequence: CASSYTPAEQYF.

The CDR3 reads CASGIGTDTQYF. The DNA of the CDR3 is TGTGCCAGCGGGATTGGCACAGATACGCAGTATTTT. The chain has TRBV12-3 or TRBV12-4 and TRBJ2-3; no definite D call. Trimming cost V 8 bases and J 1 base, with 7 bases left between them. The CDR3 extends over 12 amino acids.

This clonotype was seen a few times. The V gene is TRBV11-2, the J gene TRBJ2-1; perhaps TRBD1 as D (5 bases). The CDR3 spans 14 residues. CDR1 is SGHAT, CDR2 FQNNGV, per germline. Deletions cut 1 base from V and 11 bases from J, with 15 bases between. The CDR3 sequence: CASSLAGQVFKQFF. DNA of the CDR3: TGTGCCAGCAGCTTAGCAGGGCAGGTGTTTAAGCAGTTCTTC.

Here the CDR3 reads CATHNGGPTDTQYF. The DNA for the CDR3 is TGTGCCACACACAATGGGGGACCCACAGATACGCAGTATTTT. The chain combines TRBV10-3 with TRBJ2-3, with D perhaps being TRBD1 or TRBD2 (5 bases each). Germline CDR1 and CDR2: ENHRY and SYGVKD. The ends were cut back, 10 bases at V and 2 bases at J, with 16 bases in the middle. This CDR3 spans 14 amino acids.

At least ten counts were recorded for this clonotype. This chain uses TRBV6-5 with TRBJ2-3; maybe TRBD1 (6 bases). The CDR3 contains 13 residues. Looked up from germline, CDR1 is MNHEY and CDR2 is SVGAGI. CDR3 coding DNA: TGTGCTGTCGCAACAGGGAATAGGGATACGCAGTATTTT. As protein: CAVATGNRDTQYF.

This clonotype was observed a handful of times. This chain joins TRBV20-1 and TRBJ2-5, with D unclear. Trimming removed 5 bases at V and 1 base at J, with 14 bases between. The CDR3 has 14 amino acids. Germline V CDR1 and CDR2: DFQATT, SNEGSKA (reference sequence). As DNA, the CDR3 is TGCAGTGCTGGTCGTCCGCCTTCCCAAGAGACCCAGTACTTC. It yields the protein CSAGRPPSQETQYF.